This record covers a single T cell receptor beta chain. Sequencing used immunoSEQ multiplex PCR; TCRdb keeps in-frame clones, though not all of them. The sample yields fewer than 350,000 clones, 89% seen once. These data originate in a study of blood T cell repertoires in COVID-19. The Seattle patients joined while their infection was active and were tracked longitudinally afterward. The V gene end was trimmed by 3 bases and the J gene end by 2 bases; junction bases not matched to a gene: 5. CDR3 length: 15 amino acids. From germline, CDR1 is SEHNR and CDR2 FQNEAQ (reference sequence). This chain uses TRBV7-9 with TRBJ1-1; 8 bases match TRBD1. The sample taken for sequencing was peripheral blood. The sequence derives from a woman aged 55-75 years with COVID-19, enrolled during active disease. The CDR3, as DNA: TGTGCCAGCAGCTTCACAGGGGGGAGCAACACTGAAGCTTTCTTT. Translation gives CASSFTGGSNTEAFF.